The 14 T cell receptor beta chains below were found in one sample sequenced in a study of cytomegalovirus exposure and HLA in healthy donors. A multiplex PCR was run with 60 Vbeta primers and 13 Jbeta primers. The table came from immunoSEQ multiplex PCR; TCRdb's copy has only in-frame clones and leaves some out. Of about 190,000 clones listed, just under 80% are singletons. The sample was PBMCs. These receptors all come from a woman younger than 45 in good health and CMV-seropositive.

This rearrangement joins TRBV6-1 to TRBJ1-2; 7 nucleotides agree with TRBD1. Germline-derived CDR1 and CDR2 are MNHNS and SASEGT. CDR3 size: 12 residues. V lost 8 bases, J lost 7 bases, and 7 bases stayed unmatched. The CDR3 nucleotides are TGTGCCAGCCAAGGACAGGACCCTGGCTACACCTTC. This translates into CASQGQDPGYTF.

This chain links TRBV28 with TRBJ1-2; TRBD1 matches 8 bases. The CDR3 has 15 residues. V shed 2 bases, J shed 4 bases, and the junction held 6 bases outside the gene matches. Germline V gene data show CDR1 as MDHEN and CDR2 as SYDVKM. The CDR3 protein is CASSLQGAPFYGYTF. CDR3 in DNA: TGTGCCAGCAGTTTACAGGGGGCTCCTTTCTATGGCTACACCTTC.

The CDR3 spells CATSRDRVYEQFF. The CDR3 DNA is TGTGCCACCAGCAGAGACAGGGTCTATGAGCAGTTCTTC. This rearrangement joins TRBV15 to TRBJ2-1; D is possibly TRBD1 (5 bases). Germline CDR1 is LNHNV and CDR2 is YYDKDF (reference sequence). The CDR3 extends over 13 amino acids. The V end lost 0 bases, the J end lost 8 bases, and 8 bases lay between the germline ends.

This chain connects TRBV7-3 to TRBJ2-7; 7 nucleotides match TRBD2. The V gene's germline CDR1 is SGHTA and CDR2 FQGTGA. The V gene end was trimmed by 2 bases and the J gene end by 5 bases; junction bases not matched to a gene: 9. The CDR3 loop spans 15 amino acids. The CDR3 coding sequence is TGTGCCAGCAGCTTATCGGCTAGCGGTTCCCACGAGCAGTACTTC. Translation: CASSLSASGSHEQYF.

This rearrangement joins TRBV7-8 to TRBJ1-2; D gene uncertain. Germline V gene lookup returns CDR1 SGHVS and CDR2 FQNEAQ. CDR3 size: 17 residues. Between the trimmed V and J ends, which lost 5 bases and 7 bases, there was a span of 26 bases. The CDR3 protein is CASSENPRRGVGSGYTF. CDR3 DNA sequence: TGTGCCAGCAGCGAAAACCCAAGACGGGGAGTAGGGTCTGGCTACACCTTC.

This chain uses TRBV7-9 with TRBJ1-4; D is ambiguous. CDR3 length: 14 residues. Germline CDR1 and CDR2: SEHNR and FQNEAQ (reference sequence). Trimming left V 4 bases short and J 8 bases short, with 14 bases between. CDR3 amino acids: CASSSGTLIEKLFF. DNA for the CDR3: TGTGCCAGCAGCTCAGGCACACTTATAGAAAAACTGTTTTTT.

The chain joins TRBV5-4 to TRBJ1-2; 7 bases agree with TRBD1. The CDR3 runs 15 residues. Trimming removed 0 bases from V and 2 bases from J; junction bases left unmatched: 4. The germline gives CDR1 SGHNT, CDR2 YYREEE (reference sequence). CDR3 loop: CASSLGTGLNYGYTF. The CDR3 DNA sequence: TGTGCCAGCAGCTTGGGGACAGGACTGAACTATGGCTACACCTTC.

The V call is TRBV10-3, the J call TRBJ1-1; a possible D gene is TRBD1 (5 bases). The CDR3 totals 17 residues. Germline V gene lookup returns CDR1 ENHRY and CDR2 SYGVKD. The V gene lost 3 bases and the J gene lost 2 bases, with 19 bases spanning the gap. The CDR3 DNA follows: TGTGCCATCAGTGAATATAAGGGAGGGGCGCTTAACACTGAAGCTTTCTTT. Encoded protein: CAISEYKGGALNTEAFF.

The CDR3 here is CASSFRQEIAYEQYF. As DNA, the CDR3 is TGTGCCAGTAGCTTTCGACAGGAAATAGCCTACGAGCAGTACTTC. This chain connects TRBV19 to TRBJ2-7; TRBD1 is a possible D gene (6 bases). Germline V gene lookup returns CDR1 LNHDA and CDR2 SQIVND (reference sequence). The CDR3 totals 15 residues. The germline V and J ends were trimmed by 6 bases and 2 bases, with 17 bases remaining between them.

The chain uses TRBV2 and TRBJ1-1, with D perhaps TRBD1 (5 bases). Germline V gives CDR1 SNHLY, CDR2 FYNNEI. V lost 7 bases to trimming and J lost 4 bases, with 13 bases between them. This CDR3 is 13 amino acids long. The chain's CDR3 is CASMGGVRTEAFF. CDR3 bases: TGTGCCAGCATGGGAGGGGTGCGCACTGAAGCTTTCTTT.

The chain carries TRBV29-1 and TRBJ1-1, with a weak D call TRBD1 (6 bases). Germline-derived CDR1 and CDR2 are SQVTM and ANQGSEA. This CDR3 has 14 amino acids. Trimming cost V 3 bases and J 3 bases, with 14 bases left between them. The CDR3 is CSVDTPTGYTEAFF. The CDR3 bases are TGCAGCGTTGATACGCCGACAGGATACACTGAAGCTTTCTTT.

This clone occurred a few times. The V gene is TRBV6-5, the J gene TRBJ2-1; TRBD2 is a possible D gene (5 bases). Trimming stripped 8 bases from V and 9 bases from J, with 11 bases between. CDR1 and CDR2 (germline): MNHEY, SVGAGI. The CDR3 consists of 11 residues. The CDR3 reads CASGSSTEQFF. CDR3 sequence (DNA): TGTGCCAGCGGTTCTAGCACTGAGCAGTTCTTC.

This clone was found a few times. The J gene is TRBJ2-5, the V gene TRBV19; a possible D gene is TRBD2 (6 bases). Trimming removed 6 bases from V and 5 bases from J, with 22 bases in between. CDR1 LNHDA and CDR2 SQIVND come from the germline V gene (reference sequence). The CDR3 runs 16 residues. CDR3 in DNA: TGTGCCAGTAGCCCTAAGGGTCGACTAGTTGGGGAGACCCAGTACTTC. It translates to CASSPKGRLVGETQYF.

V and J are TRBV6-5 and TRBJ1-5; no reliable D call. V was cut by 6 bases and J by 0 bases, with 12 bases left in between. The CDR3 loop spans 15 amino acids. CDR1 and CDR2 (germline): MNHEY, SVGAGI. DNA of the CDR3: TGTGCCAGCAGGCCGGAGATCAATAGCAATCAGCCCCAGCATTTT. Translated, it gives CASRPEINSNQPQHF.